This T cell receptor beta chain was sequenced during a study of blood T cell repertoires in COVID-19. Background on the study: The United States, Italy and Spain supplied acute and convalescent COVID-19 samples. The cDNA or gDNA used as material had been derived from T cells, B-cell-depleted T cells, or PBMCs.

In the original processing: Reference gene primer amplification in the assay estimated nucleated cell counts. Generated by immunoSEQ multiplex PCR, the TCRdb table keeps only in-frame clones and is missing some. V, J and clone size derive from that table, while D and trimming were established from the DNA sequence. The sample has around 270,000 clones, around 84% seen once; the top ten hold about 1.6%. The junction had 9 bases not matched to a gene; V was cut back by 7 bases and J by 6 bases. Germline V gives CDR1 MNHEY, CDR2 SVGAGI. The length of the CDR3 is 14 residues. The specimen was peripheral blood. The origin of this receptor is a woman between 40 and 50 years old who had recovered from COVID-19. The chain links TRBV6-5 to TRBJ1-5; 7 nucleotides align to TRBD1. This chain's CDR3 is CASNPGGLRQPQHF. CDR3 DNA sequence: TGTGCCAGCAACCCAGGGGGGTTGCGTCAGCCCCAGCATTTT.